Given below is one T cell receptor (beta chain) in context. Its cognate antigen is unknown. This entry belongs to a study of lymphopenia after photon versus proton radiotherapy. Study findings and constraints: Relative stability marked proton patients; photon patients lost diversity and naive cells. Better survival with proton therapy was suggested as possible, not demonstrated. Post-nadir diversity loss with photons came from oligoclonal expansion, particularly CD8+ Temra cells.

Trimming left V 0 bases short and J 3 bases short, with 13 bases between. This CDR3 is 15 amino acids long. Per the germline V gene, CDR1 is SGDLS and CDR2 is YYNGEE. Using immunoSEQ multiplex PCR, the repertoire was profiled, and TCRdb retains in-frame clones only, with some absent. The sample has fewer than 20,000 clones, more than 85% seen once. Specimen: peripheral blood, collected from a patient treated with photon-based radiotherapy. The clonotype was recovered from a woman in her thirties or forties with cholangiocarcinoma. The chain is built from TRBV9 and TRBJ2-7; D is perhaps TRBD1 (7 bases). For the CDR3, the DNA is TGTGCCAGCAGCGTAGGGCCAGGGGGGAACTACGAGCAGTACTTC. Translation gives CASSVGPGGNYEQYF.